Listed below are T cell receptor beta chains from one sample, sequenced in a study of blood T cells in healthy people across ages. TCRdb independently ran MiXCR on the 5' RACE reads; one entry per CDR3 protein. The profile shows some 860,000 distinct CDR3 sequences, approximately 53% of them singletons. Material: blood. Every receptor here comes from a man aged 40-49 years in good health. CDR3s include the opening cysteine and the closing phenylalanine or tryptophan. A D gene is named only where the DNA matches it firmly. Some rows have no size entry. The others give once, few or many, or a class for an expanded clone.

clone size	D gene	J gene	V gene	CDR3 protein	CDR3 DNA
.	.	TRBJ2-1	TRBV5-1	CASSSRGARGEKYNEQFF	TGCGCCAGCAGTTCCCGAGGCGCCCGCGGGGAGAAGTACAATGAGCAGTTCTTC
.	TRBD2	TRBJ2-7	TRBV20-1	CSVRGRGRRNDEQYF	TGCAGTGTTAGAGGGCGCGGGAGGAGGAACGACGAGCAGTACTTC
.	.	TRBJ1-5	TRBV7-6	CASSLGGGGLNLLNQPQHF	TGTGCCAGCAGCTTAGGAGGCGGGGGGCTCAATCTCCTCAATCAGCCCCAGCATTTT
.	.	TRBJ2-5	TRBV27	CASRGTFRWQETQYF	TGTGCCAGCAGGGGGACGTTTCGTTGGCAAGAGACCCAGTACTTC
few	.	TRBJ2-3	TRBV9	CASSVYDAGTDTQYF	TGTGCCAGCAGCGTATACGACGCAGGCACAGATACGCAGTATTTT
few	TRBD1	TRBJ1-2	TRBV25-1	CASIGQGDDGYTF	TGTGCCAGCATCGGACAGGGGGACGATGGCTACACCTTC
.	.	TRBJ1-1	TRBV7-9	CASSLDSVEAFF	TGTGCCAGCAGCCTGGACAGCGTTGAAGCTTTCTTT
.	.	TRBJ2-5	TRBV6-5	CASSYYGEETQYF	TGTGCCAGCAGTTATTATGGGGAAGAGACCCAGTACTTC
few	.	TRBJ2-7	TRBV5-6	CASSSDPGYSYEQYF	TGTGCCAGCAGCTCGGACCCAGGTTACTCCTACGAGCAGTACTTC
once	TRBD2	TRBJ2-1	TRBV20-1	CSADPGLASYNEQFF	TGCAGTGCTGATCCGGGACTAGCGTCCTACAATGAGCAGTTCTTC
few	.	TRBJ1-2	TRBV7-9	CASSQEIGGNYGYTF	TGTGCCAGCAGCCAAGAGATAGGGGGGAACTATGGCTACACCTTC
.	.	TRBJ2-1	TRBV12-3/TRBV12-4	CASSRAALAWDEQFF	TGTGCCAGCAGTCGGGCGGCCCTAGCGTGGGATGAGCAGTTCTTC
.	TRBD1	TRBJ1-4	TRBV9	CASSVGQANEKLFF	TGTGCCAGCAGCGTCGGACAGGCGAATGAAAAACTGTTTTTT
few	.	TRBJ2-6	TRBV12-3/TRBV12-4	CASKGRVFWSGANVLTF	TGTGCCAGCAAGGGCAGGGTCTTTTGGTCTGGGGCCAACGTCCTGACTTTC
.	.	TRBJ2-1	TRBV20-1	CRQTPNEQFF	TGCAGGCAGACCCCCAATGAGCAGTTCTTC
.	TRBD1	TRBJ2-1	TRBV6-2/TRBV6-3	CASRQDRGEWNEQFF	TGTGCCAGCAGGCAGGACAGGGGAGAATGGAATGAGCAGTTCTTC
.	TRBD1	TRBJ2-7	TRBV27	CASSDRGNLFYEQYF	TGTGCCAGCTCGGACAGGGGGAATTTGTTCTACGAGCAGTACTTC
few	.	TRBJ1-1	TRBV4-2	CASSQPTGTRGTEAFF	TGTGCCAGCAGCCAACCTACCGGGACCAGGGGCACTGAAGCTTTCTTT
many	TRBD2	TRBJ2-3	TRBV5-1	CASSPGLAGADTQYF	TGCGCCAGCAGCCCAGGACTAGCGGGAGCAGATACGCAGTATTTT
.	TRBD1	TRBJ1-5	TRBV27	CASSFTGGGQPQHF	TGTGCCAGCAGTTTCACAGGGGGCGGCCAGCCCCAGCATTTT
.	.	TRBJ2-6	TRBV29-1	CSASRSGANVLTF	TGCAGCGCCAGCCGCTCTGGGGCCAACGTCCTGACTTTC
few	.	TRBJ1-2	TRBV27	CASSLFIGQPYGYTF	TGTGCCAGCAGTTTATTTATCGGACAGCCCTATGGCTACACCTTC
.	TRBD1	TRBJ1-5	TRBV20-1	CSINRGINQPQHF	TGCAGTATAAACAGGGGTATTAATCAGCCCCAGCATTTT
once	.	TRBJ1-5	TRBV27	CASSLSGGRGRQPQHF	TGTGCCAGCAGTTTATCGGGGGGCAGGGGCAGGCAGCCCCAGCATTTT
.	TRBD2	TRBJ2-1	TRBV20-1	CSASPLSGGQETRFF	TGCAGTGCTAGCCCTCTGAGCGGGGGACAAGAGACCCGGTTCTTC
many	.	TRBJ2-6	TRBV7-8	CASSLMPGGSGANVLTF	TGTGCCAGCAGCTTAATGCCAGGGGGGTCTGGGGCCAACGTCCTGACTTTC
.	TRBD2	TRBJ2-5	TRBV5-1	CASRFTSGDQETQYF	TGCGCCAGCAGGTTTACTAGCGGGGACCAAGAGACCCAGTACTTC